The 29 T cell receptor beta chains listed next were all sequenced from one sample in a study of metastatic and nonmetastatic thyroid tumors. All patients were untreated before thyroid surgery. With MiXCR, TCRdb called clones anew from the PCR reads. The sample contains under 35,000 clones, approximately 15% of which appear only once. The sequenced sample was blood. These receptors all stem from a female donor with papillary thyroid cancer or a benign thyroid nodule (not recorded which). Some clones in this sample may be carry-over from other donors' samples.

The J gene is TRBJ2-7, the V gene TRBV20-1; perhaps TRBD1 as D (5 bases). Per germline, CDR1 DFQATT and CDR2 SNEGSKA (reference sequence). This CDR3 region has 10 residues. The CDR3 DNA is TGCAGGGGGCCACCCTACGAGCAGTACTTC. It yields the protein CRGPPYEQYF.

This clone was seen many times. The CDR3 region is CASSPLRRSEAFF. CDR3 bases: TGTGCCAGCAGTCCTCTAAGAAGGTCTGAAGCTTTCTTT. The chain is built from TRBV12-3 or TRBV12-4 and TRBJ1-1; D is ambiguous. Trimming stripped 5 bases from V and 6 bases from J, with 13 bases between. CDR3 length: 13 residues.

This clone was observed a few times. The chain has TRBV19 and TRBJ1-1; D is unresolved. CDR1 and CDR2 (germline): LNHDA, SQIVND (reference sequence). The V end lost 0 bases, the J end lost 4 bases, and 9 bases lay between the germline ends. The CDR3 is made up of 14 amino acids. CDR3: CASSIDTWITEAFF. For the CDR3, the DNA is TGTGCCAGTAGTATAGACACATGGATCACTGAAGCTTTCTTT. Using reference TRBV19 and TRBJ1-1 for the parts outside the CDR3, the full variable domain is DGGITQSPKYLFRKEGQNVTLSCEQNLNHDAMYWYRQDPGQGLRLIYYSQIVNDFQKGDIAEGYSVSREKKESFPLTVTSAQKNPTAFYLCASSIDTWITEAFFGQGTRLTVV.

This clone came up many times. The chain is built from TRBV6-1 and TRBJ1-2; possibly TRBD1 for D (6 bases). From germline, CDR1 is MNHNS and CDR2 SASEGT. The length of the CDR3 is 13 residues. Trimming took off 6 bases at V and 8 bases at J, with 16 bases between the two ends. CDR3 in DNA: TGTGCCAGCAGCGATACAGGGTTCCGCGGCTACACCTTC. Translating gives CASSDTGFRGYTF.

This clone was detected ten times or more. The chain is built from TRBV9 and TRBJ2-2; D may match TRBD1 or TRBD2 (6 bases each). With 4 bases removed from V and 3 bases from J, the gap between germline ends came to 13 bases. This CDR3 spans 15 amino acids. Germline CDR1 SGDLS, CDR2 YYNGEE. CDR3 sequence (DNA): TGTGCCAGCAGCCCGAGGGGGGTAGACACCGGGGAGCTGTTTTTT. Protein product: CASSPRGVDTGELFF.

The V gene is TRBV20-1, the J gene TRBJ2-1; D unclear. Trimming took 0 bases from V and 6 from J, leaving 9 bases between them. Germline lookup yields CDR1 DFQATT and CDR2 SNEGSKA (reference sequence). This CDR3 comprises 13 residues. In DNA form, the CDR3 reads TGCAGTGCTAGAGAGTTGGCAGGCAATGAGCAGTTCTTC. It is translated as CSARELAGNEQFF.

This clone was counted many times. The V gene is TRBV5-1, the J gene TRBJ2-2, with D perhaps TRBD1 (5 bases). Germline V gives CDR1 SGHRS, CDR2 YFSETQ. V lost 1 base, J lost 3 bases, and 10 bases lay in between. The CDR3 is 15 residues long. The CDR3 region is CASSLTTDYTGELFF. CDR3 DNA: TGCGCCAGCAGCTTGACGACAGACTACACCGGGGAGCTGTTTTTT.

This clone is medium-sized (0.01 to 0.1%) in the sample. The rearrangement links TRBV28 to TRBJ2-7; 12 bases are a match to TRBD2. V shed 3 bases and J 4 bases; nucleotides not matched to a gene: 1. This CDR3 spans 14 amino acids. Germline V gene lookup returns CDR1 MDHEN and CDR2 SYDVKM. CDR3 coding DNA: TGTGCCAGCAGTTTGGGACTAGCGGGTTACGAGCAGTACTTC. This gives the protein CASSLGLAGYEQYF. Full variable domain (rest looked up from reference TRBV28 and TRBJ2-7): DVKVTQSSRYLVKRTGEKVFLECVQDMDHENMFWYRQDPGLGLRLIYFSYDVKMKEKGDIPEGYSVSREKKERFSLILESASTNQTSMYLCASSLGLAGYEQYFGPGTRLTVT.

This clone appeared many times. The chain uses TRBV20-1 and TRBJ2-3; TRBD1 might be the D (5 bases). CDR3 length: 15 amino acids. The V gene's germline CDR1 is DFQATT and CDR2 SNEGSKA (reference sequence). V shed 3 bases and J shed 2 bases, with 15 bases lying between them. The DNA of the CDR3 is TGCAGTGCTAGGTGGGGCTGGAGCCTCACAGATACGCAGTATTTT. Translating it yields CSARWGWSLTDTQYF.

This clone was seen at least ten times. The chain employs TRBV5-4 and TRBJ2-1; D uncertain. V was trimmed by 2 bases and J by 7 bases, leaving 4 bases between them. Germline V lookup: CDR1 SGHNT, CDR2 YYREEE (reference sequence). The CDR3 spans 11 residues. This CDR3 is CASSLRNEQFF. The CDR3 DNA follows: TGTGCCAGCAGCTTAAGGAATGAGCAGTTCTTC.

Details on this clone: This clone may be a read error of a much larger clone one base away. Distinct nucleotide sequences in the sample also encode this CDR3. V gene TRBV3-1 combines with J gene TRBJ2-5, with 11 bases that match TRBD2. This CDR3 contains 15 residues. CDR1 is LGHDT, CDR2 YNNKEL, per germline (reference sequence). CDR3 sequence reads: CASSQVNSGGETQYF. CDR3 in DNA: TGTGCCAGCAGCCAAGTCAATAGCGGGGGGGAGACCCAATACTTC.

This clone was observed a handful of times. Germline is not matched at one junction end, which may reflect a read error. The CDR3 coding sequence is TGTGCTAGTGGGTTGGCGGGCTATGGCTACACCTTC. Amino acids: CASGLAGYGYTF. The chain is built from TRBV12-5 and TRBJ1-2; D unresolved. The CDR3 runs 12 residues. CDR1 is LGHNT and CDR2 is FRNRAP in the germline V gene. Looking up the rest from reference TRBV12-5 and TRBJ1-2 gives the full variable domain: DARVTQTPRHKVTEMGQEVTMRCQPILGHNTVFWYRQTMMQGLELLAYFRNRAPLDDSGMPKDRFSAEMPDATLATLKIQPSEPRDSAVYFCASGLAGYGYTFGSGTRLTVV.

This clone was counted a single time. The chain couples TRBV20-1 to TRBJ2-2, with a weak D call TRBD2 (6 bases). Germline assignment: CDR1 DFQATT and CDR2 SNEGSKA (reference sequence). V lost 2 bases, J lost 0 bases, and 10 bases lay in between. The CDR3 consists of 15 residues. CDR3 loop: CSARQGGSNTGELFF. For the CDR3, the DNA is TGCAGTGCTAGACAGGGAGGCTCGAACACCGGGGAGCTGTTTTTT.

The chain recombines TRBV5-1 with TRBJ1-2; 9 bases align to TRBD1. Germline V lookup: CDR1 SGHRS, CDR2 YFSETQ. The CDR3 has 16 amino acids. Losses at the gene ends were 2 bases for V and 7 bases for J; bases not matched to a gene: 12. CDR3 loop: CASSLNGGTGSGGYTF. The CDR3 DNA is TGCGCCAGCAGCTTAAATGGTGGGACAGGGAGTGGTGGCTACACCTTC.

The genes are TRBV28 and TRBJ2-3, with TRBD2 identical over 7 bases. V was pared by 7 bases and J by 2 bases, with 12 bases of the junction left unmatched. This CDR3 is 16 amino acids long. CDR1 is MDHEN and CDR2 is SYDVKM in the germline V gene. CDR3 coding DNA: TGTGCCAGCATCCGAGGGACTATCGGATCCACAGATACGCAGTATTTT. It codes for CASIRGTIGSTDTQYF.

This clone showed up many times. This chain links TRBV25-1 with TRBJ1-2; TRBD1 matches 9 bases. The CDR3 is 15 residues long. V shed 3 bases and J 6 bases; nucleotides not matched to a gene: 8. CDR1 is MGHDK and CDR2 is SYGVNS in the germline V gene. CDR3 DNA: TGTGCCAGCAGTGATCGATACAGGGGGCACGATGGCTACACCTTC. It translates to CASSDRYRGHDGYTF.

Ten or more counts support this clone. The chain links TRBV2 to TRBJ2-5; D unclear. This CDR3 is 12 amino acids long. Looked up from germline, CDR1 is SNHLY and CDR2 is FYNNEI. The V end lost 6 bases, the J end lost 5 bases, and 10 bases lay between the germline ends. The CDR3 sequence is CASRSEAETQYF. Written as DNA, the CDR3 is TGTGCCAGCAGGTCCGAAGCGGAGACCCAGTACTTC.

This clone was recorded at least ten times. The chain links TRBV5-1 to TRBJ2-2; maybe TRBD1 (5 bases). From germline, CDR1 is SGHRS and CDR2 YFSETQ. This CDR3 comprises 15 residues. Trimming took 4 bases from V and 1 from J, leaving 11 bases between them. Here the CDR3 DNA reads TGCGCCAGCAGCCCGACAGCCCTGAACACCGGGGAGCTGTTTTTT. Its translation is CASSPTALNTGELFF. The variable domain in full, completed from reference TRBV5-1 and TRBJ2-2, reads KAGVTQTPRYLIKTRGQQVTLSCSPISGHRSVSWYQQTPGQGLQFLFEYFSETQRNKGNFPGRFSGRQFSNSRSEMNVSTLELGDSALYLCASSPTALNTGELFFGEGSRLTVL.

There are a few counts of this clone. CDR3 DNA sequence: TGTGCCAGCAGTGAAGCTAGCGTTGGGGGCACAGATACGCAGTATTTT. Its protein is CASSEASVGGTDTQYF. J is TRBJ2-3 and V is TRBV6-1; D perhaps matches TRBD2 (5 bases). The CDR3 sequence is 16 residues long. The V end was cut by 0 bases, the J end by 1 base, with 11 bases between. From germline, CDR1 is MNHNS and CDR2 SASEGT.

CDR3 residues: CASSLVLRGANTDTQYF. The DNA for the CDR3 is TGTGCCAGCAGTCTAGTACTCAGGGGAGCAAACACAGATACGCAGTATTTT. The chain couples TRBV6-2 or TRBV6-3 to TRBJ2-3, with TRBD1 as a possible D gene (6 bases). Deletions cut 5 bases from V and 2 bases from J, with 20 bases between. Looked up from germline, CDR1 is MNHEY and CDR2 is SVGEGT. CDR3 length equals 17 residues.

The chain is built from TRBV5-5 and TRBJ2-1; D remains ambiguous. The CDR3 spans 12 residues. Per the germline V gene, CDR1 is SGHKS and CDR2 is YYEKEE (reference sequence). V lost 3 bases to trimming and J lost 10 bases, with 11 bases between them. CDR3: CASSSTTREQFF. CDR3 sequence (DNA): TGTGCCAGCAGCTCCACTACACGGGAGCAGTTCTTC. Using reference TRBV5-5 and TRBJ2-1 for the parts outside the CDR3, the full variable domain is DAGVTQSPTHLIKTRGQQVTLRCSPISGHKSVSWYQQVLGQGPQFIFQYYEKEERGRGNFPDRFSARQFPNYSSELNVNALLLGDSALYLCASSSTTREQFFGPGTRLTVL.

This clone was observed a handful of times. The rearrangement links TRBV6-6 to TRBJ1-4, with D possibly being TRBD1 (6 bases). The CDR3 has 16 residues. The V and J ends lost 0 bases and 5 bases respectively, with 13 bases between them. CDR1 is MNHNY, CDR2 SVGAGI, per germline (reference sequence). CDR3 in amino acids: CASSYSGAVRNEKLFF. DNA for the CDR3: TGTGCCAGCAGTTACTCGGGGGCGGTAAGAAATGAAAAACTGTTTTTT.

This clone was seen only a few times. The chain is built from TRBV29-1 and TRBJ1-2; D unclear. The CDR3 extends over 12 amino acids. V was pared by 5 bases and J by 5 bases, with 12 bases between. Per germline, CDR1 SQVTM and CDR2 ANQGSEA. The CDR3 spells CSVTYWGYGYTF. The CDR3 nucleotides are TGCAGCGTTACGTACTGGGGATATGGCTACACCTTC.

This clone was seen only a few times. The chain joins TRBV27 to TRBJ2-1, with D maybe TRBD2 (5 bases). V gave up 6 bases and J gave up 0 bases, with 12 bases separating them. The CDR3 runs 15 residues. Germline CDR1 and CDR2: MNHEY and SMNVEV (reference sequence). CDR3 nucleotide sequence: TGTGCCAGCAGAGAAGCGGTGTTCTCCTACAATGAGCAGTTCTTC. Its translation is CASREAVFSYNEQFF.

The chain employs TRBV6-5 and TRBJ2-7; D possibly corresponds to TRBD2 (6 bases). Germline assignment: CDR1 MNHEY and CDR2 SVGAGI. This CDR3 spans 15 amino acids. Deletions cut 4 bases from V and 2 bases from J, with 15 bases between. The CDR3 sequence is CASSSMTRSTYEQYF. The CDR3 DNA sequence: TGTGCCAGCAGTTCTATGACTAGATCGACCTACGAGCAGTACTTC.

This clone was recorded at least ten times. The chain joins TRBV15 to TRBJ2-1; TRBD2 agrees at 11 bases. With V trimmed by 1 base and J by 0 bases, 11 bases remained unmatched. The CDR3 covers 20 residues. Germline V gene lookup returns CDR1 LNHNV and CDR2 YYDKDF (reference sequence). CDR3 residues: CATSRGGSGRAGFSYNEQFF. DNA for the CDR3: TGTGCCACCAGCAGAGGCGGTAGCGGGAGGGCCGGATTCTCCTACAATGAGCAGTTCTTC.

CDR3 DNA: TGTGCCTGGAGTGTGGGGGGTACGCAGTATTTT. Encoded protein: CAWSVGGTQYF. The chain joins TRBV30 to TRBJ2-3; tentatively, D is TRBD2 (6 bases). The CDR3 contains 11 residues. The germline V gene encodes CDR1 GTSNPN and CDR2 SVGIG (reference sequence). V lost 0 bases, J lost 8 bases, and 6 bases lay in between. The complete variable domain, with remaining parts taken from reference TRBV30 and TRBJ2-3, reads SQTIHQWPATLVQPVGSPLSLECTVEGTSNPNLYWYRQAAGRGLQLLFYSVGIGQISSEVPQNLSASRPQDRQFILSSKKLLLSDSGFYLCAWSVGGTQYFGPGTRLTVL.

This clone showed up many times. J is TRBJ1-4 and V is TRBV7-2; 7 positions agree with TRBD1. Germline CDR1 and CDR2: SGHTA and FQGNSA. The J segment lost 5 bases and the V segment lost 5 bases, leaving 14 bases of the junction unmatched. The CDR3 length is 17 residues. The CDR3, as DNA: TGTGCCAGCAGCCGACAGGGTTCGGGGACCATGAATGAAAAACTGTTTTTT. Translated: CASSRQGSGTMNEKLFF.

This clone was seen ten or more times. J is TRBJ1-5 and V is TRBV27; no reliable D call. The CDR3 length is 14 residues. Germline V gene sequence: CDR1 MNHEY, CDR2 SMNVEV (reference sequence). Trimming removed 5 bases at V and 0 bases at J, with 8 bases between. CDR3 bases: TGTGCCAGCAGTCTAGCGGATAGCAATCAGCCCCAGCATTTT. Its protein product is CASSLADSNQPQHF.